This TCR beta chain was identified during a study of blood T cell repertoires in COVID-19. Per the original methods: Counts of nucleated cells, estimated from reference gene primer amplification, were obtained. Libraries were prepared by immunoSEQ multiplex PCR; TCRdb keeps only in-frame clonotypes and omits some of them. V, J and clone size derive from that table, while D and trimming were established from the DNA sequence. In the table there are about 140,000 clones, more than 60% of which are singletons. V gave up 0 bases and J gave up 0 bases; unmatched junction bases: 10. The CDR3 is 19 amino acids. CDR1 is SGHRS and CDR2 is YFSETQ in the germline V gene.

The V and J genes are TRBV5-1 and TRBJ2-4; 9 nucleotides match TRBD1. This clonotype originated in a woman aged 50 to 60 with active or convalescent COVID-19. Sequencing used peripheral blood. DNA of the CDR3: TGCGCCAGCAGCTTGGATCCGGGACAGGGTGCGCTAGCCAAAAACATTCAGTACTTC. It is translated as CASSLDPGQGALAKNIQYF.